These 18 T cell receptor beta chains were all obtained from the same sample, sequenced in a study of blood T cell repertoires in COVID-19. Here immunoSEQ multiplex PCR was the method, and the copy in TCRdb shows in-frame clones only, minus some. Here the sample spans about 41,000 clones, roughly 80% being singletons. The sequenced material came from peripheral blood. The source is a woman aged 55-70 years with acute or convalescent COVID-19.

This chain connects TRBV6-2 or TRBV6-3 to TRBJ1-5, with D possibly TRBD1 on 6 matching bases. V was shortened by 6 bases and J by 4 bases, with 22 bases between the two germline ends. The CDR3 is made up of 17 amino acids. The germline V gene encodes CDR1 MNHEY and CDR2 SVGEGT. The chain's CDR3 is CASSPHGGRGRNQPQHF. The DNA of the CDR3 is TGTGCCAGCAGCCCTCATGGGGGCAGGGGTCGGAATCAGCCCCAGCATTTT.

This chain connects TRBV6-5 to TRBJ2-2; 9 bases are shared with TRBD1. The CDR3 extends over 15 amino acids. Germline loops: CDR1 MNHEY, CDR2 SVGAGI. Trimming cost V 4 bases and J 6 bases; bases outside gene matches: 6. Written as DNA, the CDR3 is TGTGCCAGCAGTTGGGGGACAGGGAAGTCCGGGGAGCTGTTTTTT. It specifies CASSWGTGKSGELFF.

The rearrangement links TRBV7-2 to TRBJ2-7, with D tentatively TRBD2 (6 bases). V was trimmed by 5 bases and J by 2 bases, leaving 13 bases between them. The CDR3 extends over 14 amino acids. From germline, CDR1 is SGHTA and CDR2 FQGNSA. The CDR3 sequence: CASSLISGAYEQYF. The CDR3 nucleotides are TGTGCCAGCAGCCTAATTAGCGGCGCCTACGAGCAGTACTTC.

The rearrangement joins TRBV2 to TRBJ1-3; maybe TRBD1 (6 bases). Germline CDR1 reads SNHLY; CDR2 reads FYNNEI. V lost 7 bases and J lost 3, with 10 bases in between. The CDR3 sequence is 13 residues long. The CDR3 spells CASTRDIGNTIYF. The CDR3 region has the DNA TGTGCCAGCACTCGGGACATTGGAAACACCATATATTTT.

The chain joins TRBV7-2 to TRBJ1-4; D is perhaps TRBD1 (6 bases). This CDR3 has 14 residues. V shed 0 bases and J shed 12 bases, with 14 bases lying between them. CDR1 SGHTA and CDR2 FQGNSA come from the germline V gene. CDR3 in amino acids: CASSLALQGVELFF. The CDR3 DNA is TGTGCCAGCAGCTTAGCGTTACAGGGCGTGGAACTGTTTTTT.

V is TRBV19 and J is TRBJ1-5; the D gene is possibly TRBD1 (6 bases). Germline V gene lookup returns CDR1 LNHDA and CDR2 SQIVND (reference sequence). The V and J ends lost 5 bases and 6 bases respectively, with 17 bases between them. The CDR3 contains 15 residues. Here the CDR3 DNA reads TGTGCCAGTAGTCTACAGGTGGGGGCGGTTCAGCCCCAGCATTTT. This codes for CASSLQVGAVQPQHF.

The chain uses TRBV18 and TRBJ1-5, with D unresolved. Trimming pared 3 bases from V and 9 bases from J, leaving 12 bases between. Germline V gives CDR1 KGHSH, CDR2 LQKENI. The CDR3 extends over 13 amino acids. In nucleotides, the CDR3 is TGTGCCAGCTCACCTGGTTCGGGATCGCCCCAGCATTTT. This codes for CASSPGSGSPQHF.

The table lists this clone with a count of one. The V and J genes are TRBV5-1 and TRBJ1-4; 10 bases fit TRBD1. V trimming: 0 bases; J trimming: 7 bases; junction bases outside the gene matches: 0. The CDR3 sequence is 14 residues long. Per the germline V gene, CDR1 is SGHRS and CDR2 is YFSETQ. DNA of the CDR3: TGCGCCAGCAGCTTGGGACAGGGGGCTGAAAAACTGTTTTTT. It is translated as CASSLGQGAEKLFF.

By share, this clone counts as medium-sized. The rearrangement links TRBV5-6 to TRBJ2-7, with 8 bases matching TRBD1. This CDR3 has 15 residues. V trimming: 0 bases; J trimming: 7 bases; junction bases outside the gene matches: 9. The germline V gene has CDR1 SGHDT and CDR2 YYEEEE. The CDR3 bases are TGTGCCAGCAGCTTGGCCGGGACAGGAGGACGGGAGCAGTACTTC. It yields the protein CASSLAGTGGREQYF.

The CDR3 sequence: CASSSPGGGGTGELFF. In nucleotides, the CDR3 is TGTGCCAGCAGCTCCCCCGGGGGGGGCGGCACCGGGGAGCTGTTTTTT. The rearrangement joins TRBV7-6 to TRBJ2-2, with 8 bases fitting TRBD2. This CDR3 is 16 amino acids long. Per the germline V gene, CDR1 is SGHVS and CDR2 is FNYEAQ. The V and J ends lost 4 bases and 4 bases, in that order; junction bases with no gene match: 8.

This rearrangement joins TRBV19 to TRBJ1-5; a possible D gene is TRBD1 (6 bases). V gave up 6 bases and J gave up 6 bases, with 15 bases separating them. This CDR3 comprises 14 residues. Germline values: CDR1 LNHDA, CDR2 SQIVND (reference sequence). Here the CDR3 reads CASSRGGRGQPQHF. Written as DNA, the CDR3 is TGTGCCAGTAGCCGGGGGGGGCGAGGTCAGCCCCAGCATTTT.

V gene TRBV29-1 combines with J gene TRBJ2-5; no definite D call. Germline CDR1 SQVTM, CDR2 ANQGSEA. The CDR3 contains 13 residues. The V end was cut by 4 bases, the J end by 1 base, with 10 bases between. CDR3: CSVVEALQETQYF. The CDR3 DNA follows: TGCAGCGTTGTCGAAGCTCTCCAAGAGACCCAGTACTTC.

The chain has TRBV12-5 and TRBJ2-3; 8 bases are shared with TRBD2. The CDR3 spans 13 residues. CDR1 and CDR2 (germline): LGHNT, FRNRAP. After removal of 5 bases from V and 3 bases from J, the junction contained 1 base not matched to a gene. CDR3 amino acids: CASGPGGTDTQYF. CDR3 DNA: TGTGCTAGTGGTCCGGGGGGGACAGATACGCAGTATTTT.

V is TRBV6-5 and J is TRBJ2-7, with unresolved D. The V gene lost 2 bases and the J gene lost 2 bases, with 7 bases spanning the gap. CDR3 length: 13 residues. Germline values: CDR1 MNHEY, CDR2 SVGAGI. The CDR3 DNA reads TGTGCCAGCAGTTACGAGAGTACCTACGAGCAGTACTTC. Residues: CASSYESTYEQYF.

V and J are TRBV27 and TRBJ1-4, with 8 bases that match TRBD1. The CDR3 is 16 amino acids. The germline V gene encodes CDR1 MNHEY and CDR2 SMNVEV (reference sequence). The trim removed 8 bases at V and 6 bases at J, leaving 14 bases unmatched. The CDR3 loop reads CASSSGAGGAYEKLFF. DNA for the CDR3: TGTGCCAGCTCCTCGGGGGCAGGGGGCGCATATGAAAAACTGTTTTTT.

This chain uses TRBV6-5 with TRBJ1-1; D is unclear. The ends were cut back, 8 bases at V and 8 bases at J, with 18 bases in the middle. The CDR3 is made up of 13 amino acids. Per germline, CDR1 MNHEY and CDR2 SVGAGI. The CDR3 DNA reads as TGTGCCAGCTTCGAAAGCGCGGGTTTGGAAGCTTTCTTT. It encodes CASFESAGLEAFF.

The gene calls are TRBV30 and TRBJ1-3, with D possibly TRBD1 on 5 matching bases. V lost 0 bases and J 0 bases, leaving 12 bases between the germline ends. The CDR3 spans 16 residues. Germline values: CDR1 GTSNPN, CDR2 SVGIG (reference sequence). As DNA, the CDR3 is TGTGCCTGGAGTGTAAGCGGCGGGACCTCTGGAAACACCATATATTTT. Translating it yields CAWSVSGGTSGNTIYF.

CDR3 nucleotide sequence: TGTGCCAGCAGCTTATGGACACAAGAGACCCAGTACTTC. This gives the protein CASSLWTQETQYF. The chain couples TRBV7-2 to TRBJ2-5, with D possibly being TRBD1 (5 bases). The length of the CDR3 is 13 residues. V was cut by 2 bases and J by 2 bases, with 6 bases left in between. CDR1 SGHTA and CDR2 FQGNSA come from the germline V gene.